The table lists the clone carrying this TCR beta chain with a few counts. Its antigen is currently unknown. The ends were cut back, 2 bases at V and 0 bases at J, with 20 bases in the middle. This CDR3 contains 20 residues. CDR1 and CDR2 from the germline V gene are SGHNT and YENEEA. Time point given: healthy volunteer bleed at 6 weeks. Unfractionated whole blood yielded total RNA. The data derive from a study of human T cells and chemical hapten exposure. Looking at the study overall: Per-sample TCR yields varied mainly from small pooled library volume differences. Study-level results: Sensitizing with DPC caused no change in TCRs above 1 in 1000 frequency.

Individual cDNA molecules received unique molecular identifiers in the library. Authors' analysis steps: TCR counts had a median of about 94,000 per sample and spanned about 20,000 to 700,000. MiXCR was run by TCRdb on the RACE reads, yielding one entry per CDR3 protein. It is TCRdb's table, rather than the study itself, that gives the V and J calls and clone size. There are tens of thousands of distinct CDR3 sequences in the sample; over 7% occur only once, and around 1.4% lies in the top ten. The clonotype was recovered from a male donor in good health. Some clones in this sample may be carry-over from other donors' samples. This rearrangement joins TRBV11-3 to TRBJ2-6, with D perhaps assigned TRBD1 or TRBD2 (5 bases each). Source material: whole blood. CDR3 residues: CASSLNFRDPRLSGANVLTF. CDR3 coding DNA: TGTGCCAGCAGCTTAAATTTCCGGGACCCCAGGCTCTCTGGGGCCAACGTCCTGACTTTC.